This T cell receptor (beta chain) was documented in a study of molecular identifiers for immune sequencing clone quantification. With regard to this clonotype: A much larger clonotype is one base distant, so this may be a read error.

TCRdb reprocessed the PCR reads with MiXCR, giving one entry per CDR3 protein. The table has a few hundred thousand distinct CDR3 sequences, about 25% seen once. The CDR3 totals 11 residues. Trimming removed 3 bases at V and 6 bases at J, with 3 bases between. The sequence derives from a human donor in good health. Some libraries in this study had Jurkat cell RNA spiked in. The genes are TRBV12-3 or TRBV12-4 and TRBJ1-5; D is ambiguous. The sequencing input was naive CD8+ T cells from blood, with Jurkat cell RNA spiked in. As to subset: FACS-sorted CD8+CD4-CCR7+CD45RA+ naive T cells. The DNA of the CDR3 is TGTGCCAGCAGTTTCTCTCAGCCCCAGCATTTT. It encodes CASSFSQPQHF.